Listed here are 17 T cell receptor beta chains from one sample, sequenced in a study of sequential checkpoint blockade in melanoma. The treatment: randomized to nivolumab then ipilimumab (arm A) or the reverse (arm B). The repertoire was sequenced with immunoSEQ multiplex PCR; TCRdb's copy has only in-frame clones and lacks some. Among some 11,000 clones listed, about 26% were seen once. The sample in question was tumor tissue (inferred from file names), obtained from a patient given nivolumab and ipilimumab in sequence. The receptors derive from a human donor with melanoma.

This rearrangement joins TRBV11-3 to TRBJ1-4, with D possibly matching TRBD1 (5 bases). The CDR3 consists of 18 residues. Germline V gene sequence: CDR1 SGHNT, CDR2 YENEEA. V lost 1 base to trimming and J lost 0 bases, with 15 bases between them. The chain's CDR3 is CASSLGRGARATNEKLFF. The CDR3 DNA reads as TGTGCCAGCAGCTTAGGGAGGGGAGCTCGGGCAACTAATGAAAAACTGTTTTTT. The full variable domain, its missing parts supplied by reference TRBV11-3 and TRBJ1-4, is EAGVVQSPRYKIIEKKQPVAFWCNPISGHNTLYWYLQNLGQGPELLIRYENEEAVDDSQLPKDRFSAERLKGVDSTLKIQPAELGDSAVYLCASSLGRGARATNEKLFFGSGTQLSVL.

The V and J genes are TRBV11-3 and TRBJ2-1, with 9 nucleotides matching TRBD1. The CDR3 runs to 15 residues. Per the germline V gene, CDR1 is SGHNT and CDR2 is YENEEA. Trimming removed 4 bases from V and 8 bases from J; junction bases left unmatched: 9. CDR3 coding DNA: TGTGCCAGCAGCTCAGGGACAGGGATTACCGATGAGCAGTTCTTC. Translated, it gives CASSSGTGITDEQFF.

CDR3 bases: TGTGCCAGCAGTTTATCGGTGGCAGGGGGCGTCTATGGCTACACCTTC. This translates into CASSLSVAGGVYGYTF. V and J are TRBV28 and TRBJ1-2, with 8 positions matching TRBD1. The junction had 8 bases not matched to a gene; V was cut back by 1 base and J by 4 bases. Germline V gene lookup returns CDR1 MDHEN and CDR2 SYDVKM. The CDR3 is 16 amino acids.

V gene TRBV6-8 combines with J gene TRBJ2-7, with D possibly being TRBD1 or TRBD2 (5 bases each). The CDR3 is 13 residues long. Germline CDR1 is MNHGY and CDR2 is SAAAGT. V lost 5 bases, J lost 3 bases, and 11 bases lay in between. The CDR3 loop is CASSKRDGYEQYF. CDR3 bases: TGTGCCAGCAGTAAGAGGGACGGCTACGAGCAGTACTTC.

This clone was seen a few times. The rearrangement uses TRBV11-3 and TRBJ1-4; D is undetermined. This CDR3 contains 14 residues. Germline assignment: CDR1 SGHNT and CDR2 YENEEA. V was shortened by 5 bases and J by 8 bases, with 15 bases between the two germline ends. CDR3 loop: CASSKAPGEEKLFF. In nucleotides, the CDR3 is TGTGCCAGCAGCAAGGCCCCGGGCGAAGAAAAACTGTTTTTT.

This clone rates as medium-sized (0.01 to 0.1%). V and J are TRBV19 and TRBJ2-7; perhaps D is TRBD1 or TRBD2 (6 bases each). CDR3 length: 13 residues. CDR1 and CDR2 from the germline V gene are LNHDA and SQIVND (reference sequence). V was shortened by 8 bases and J by 6 bases, with 17 bases between the two germline ends. The CDR3 DNA is TGTGCCAGTTGGGGCAGGGGACTGAGCGAGCAGTACTTC. Translated, it gives CASWGRGLSEQYF.

This clone was counted between two and nine times. The rearrangement links TRBV11-3 to TRBJ2-1; the match to TRBD2 covers 13 bases. The V gene's germline CDR1 is SGHNT and CDR2 YENEEA. The CDR3 consists of 18 residues. J was trimmed by 0 bases and V by 2 bases; bases with no gene match: 4. In DNA, the CDR3 is TGTGCCAGCAGCTTAACACTAGCGGGGGGGAGCTCCTACAATGAGCAGTTCTTC. Amino acid sequence: CASSLTLAGGSSYNEQFF.

Here the CDR3 reads CASSPGTGKDEQYF. The DNA for the CDR3 is TGTGCCAGCTCCCCCGGGACAGGCAAAGACGAGCAGTACTTC. The chain joins TRBV18 to TRBJ2-7, with 8 bases identical to TRBD1. Germline CDR1 KGHSH, CDR2 LQKENI. The V gene end was trimmed by 6 bases and the J gene end by 5 bases; junction bases not matched to a gene: 9. CDR3 length: 14 residues. Drawing the rest from reference TRBV18 and TRBJ2-7, the complete variable domain is NAGVMQNPRHLVRRRGQEARLRCSPMKGHSHVYWYRQLPEEGLKFMVYLQKENIIDESGMPKERFSAEFPKEGPSILRIQQVVRGDSAAYFCASSPGTGKDEQYFGPGTRLTVT.

The chain is built from TRBV9 and TRBJ2-7; D may be TRBD1 or TRBD2 (5 bases each). The CDR3 is made up of 16 amino acids. V lost 0 bases to trimming and J lost 1 base, with 14 bases between them. CDR1 SGDLS and CDR2 YYNGEE come from the germline V gene. The CDR3: CASSVGGPGKSYEQYF. In nucleotides, the CDR3 is TGTGCCAGCAGCGTAGGGGGCCCGGGGAAGTCCTACGAGCAGTACTTC.

J is TRBJ2-1 and V is TRBV9; D perhaps matches TRBD2 (6 bases). The V and J ends lost 0 bases and 2 bases respectively, with 9 bases between them. This CDR3 region has 15 residues. Germline loops: CDR1 SGDLS, CDR2 YYNGEE. Here the CDR3 DNA reads TGTGCCAGCAGCGTAGGGGGGGAACCCTACAATGAGCAGTTCTTC. Translating gives CASSVGGEPYNEQFF.

This clone has only a few counts. J is TRBJ1-6 and V is TRBV6-8, with 7 bases lining up with TRBD1. The CDR3 spans 15 residues. Per the germline V gene, CDR1 is MNHGY and CDR2 is SAAAGT. The trim removed 4 bases at V and 5 bases at J, leaving 5 bases unmatched. CDR3 DNA: TGTGCCAGCAGTTGGGACAGCCCTGATAATTCACCCCTCCACTTT. It encodes CASSWDSPDNSPLHF.

V usage is TRBV5-1 and J usage is TRBJ1-5; the D gene is possibly TRBD1 (5 bases). The CDR3 loop spans 14 amino acids. Germline loops: CDR1 SGHRS, CDR2 YFSETQ. V was pared by 4 bases and J by 3 bases, with 11 bases between. The CDR3 here is CASSPGTLNQPQHF. CDR3 DNA sequence: TGCGCCAGCAGCCCGGGGACCCTCAATCAGCCCCAGCATTTT.

V usage is TRBV6-8 and J usage is TRBJ2-1; TRBD2 matches at 14 bases. Trimming at V came to 8 bases and at J to 6 bases, leaving 3 bases not matched to a gene. The CDR3 consists of 14 residues. CDR1 and CDR2 (germline): MNHGY, SAAAGT. The CDR3 DNA sequence: TGTGCCAGCGCCGGACTAGCGGGGGGCAATGAGCAGTTCTTC. The encoded protein is CASAGLAGGNEQFF.

This clone is a singleton in its sample. The CDR3 DNA sequence: TGTGCCAGCTCACCAGGCTTGGGGTTAATCGAGCAGTACTTC. Its translation: CASSPGLGLIEQYF. The rearrangement links TRBV18 to TRBJ2-7, with D hard to call. There are 14 residues in the CDR3. The germline V gene has CDR1 KGHSH and CDR2 LQKENI. Trimming shortened V by 2 bases and J by 6 bases, and 14 bases separated the two germline ends. The variable domain in full, with the rest retrieved from reference TRBV18 and TRBJ2-7, is NAGVMQNPRHLVRRRGQEARLRCSPMKGHSHVYWYRQLPEEGLKFMVYLQKENIIDESGMPKERFSAEFPKEGPSILRIQQVVRGDSAAYFCASSPGLGLIEQYFGPGTRLTVT.

The chain carries TRBV5-1 and TRBJ2-2, with D perhaps matching TRBD1 (6 bases). V was shortened by 8 bases and J by 4 bases, with 18 bases between the two germline ends. Germline loops: CDR1 SGHRS, CDR2 YFSETQ. This CDR3 has 15 amino acids. The CDR3 spells CASYRDMLGTGELFF. The CDR3, as DNA: TGCGCCAGTTACAGGGATATGTTGGGCACCGGGGAGCTGTTTTTT.

The V gene is TRBV30, the J gene TRBJ1-1; D possibly corresponds to TRBD1 (6 bases). Germline V gene data show CDR1 as GTSNPN and CDR2 as SVGIG (reference sequence). The ends were cut back, 4 bases at V and 3 bases at J, with 15 bases in the middle. This CDR3 has 14 residues. CDR3 amino acids: CAWIGGNTYTEAFF. CDR3 in DNA: TGTGCCTGGATCGGGGGCAACACGTACACTGAAGCTTTCTTT. The entire variable domain, with the rest obtained from reference TRBV30 and TRBJ1-1, is as follows: SQTIHQWPATLVQPVGSPLSLECTVEGTSNPNLYWYRQAAGRGLQLLFYSVGIGQISSEVPQNLSASRPQDRQFILSSKKLLLSDSGFYLCAWIGGNTYTEAFFGQGTRLTVV.

This chain connects TRBV11-3 to TRBJ1-2; TRBD1 agrees at 7 bases. The germline V gene encodes CDR1 SGHNT and CDR2 YENEEA. This CDR3 is 15 amino acids long. After removal of 5 bases from V and 10 bases from J, the junction contained 16 bases not matched to a gene. Here the CDR3 reads CASSQPSGRGRDYTF. For the CDR3, the DNA is TGTGCCAGCAGCCAACCCTCGGGCAGGGGGAGAGACTACACCTTC. The variable domain in full, completed from reference TRBV11-3 and TRBJ1-2, reads EAGVVQSPRYKIIEKKQPVAFWCNPISGHNTLYWYLQNLGQGPELLIRYENEEAVDDSQLPKDRFSAERLKGVDSTLKIQPAELGDSAVYLCASSQPSGRGRDYTFGSGTRLTVV.